Listed here is a single T cell receptor beta chain. Its cognate antigen has yet to be identified. Per-base quality was not reported, and no clone a single base away is much larger than it. Systemically healthy Caucasian individuals from Russia, some 36 in total and aged 6 to 90 years, were included as donors. Each donor gave 9.5 to 10 milliliters of peripheral blood, drawn into EDTA-treated Vacutainer tubes. PBMCs were isolated by Ficoll-Paque density-gradient centrifugation, with at least 6 million obtained per sample. Total RNA was extracted from PBMCs with Trizol reagent, with at least 5.5 micrograms obtained per sample. For every donor, an aliquot of PBMCs went through flow cytometry to measure the percentages of naive CD45RAhigh/CD27high T cells. The data belong to a study of blood T cells in healthy people across ages (dated by TCRdb to the mid-2010s). Context from the whole study: In model experiments, template switching captured about one uniquely barcoded TCR beta cDNA molecule for every two T cells. The study measured age-related changes in TCR beta repertoire diversity using deep sequencing normalized with unique cDNA molecular identifiers. To avoid experimental bias, donors of different ages were distributed randomly across sequencing lanes. For two donors (one aged 18 to 30 and one aged 80 or older), the study analyzed two additional independent replicas of 1 million unique cDNA reads from the same blood draw. Four age groups were formed from the donors: young (average approximately 15 years), middle-aged (approximately 40), aged (approximately 60) and long-lived (more than 75).

The protocol used for the library was 5' RACE. The instrument was an Illumina HiSeq 2500. A second PCR of 7 to 11 cycles was performed with a sample-barcoded 5' primer and a J-beta primer mix. A template-switch 5' adaptor carrying 12 random nucleotides introduced a unique molecular identifier onto each TCR beta cDNA molecule. Each sample yielded at least 3 million CDR3-containing paired-end reads. First-strand cDNA synthesis was performed from all RNA using the Mint cDNA synthesis kit, with priming by a TRBC-specific oligonucleotide. Following uracil-DNA glycosylase treatment, all cDNA underwent a first 18-cycle PCR with the universal primers M1SS and BC2_uni_R. The original methods were these. For normalization, 1 million high-quality reads were randomly selected from each sample, with every read carrying a distinct molecular identifier. Instead of being binned into consensus sequences, reads that shared molecular identifiers were thrown out. MiTCR, run with a Q25 quality threshold and the strictest error-elimination algorithm, handled CDR3 identification, clonotype clustering and error correction. A nonparametric unseen species model with Euler transformation was used to estimate lower-bound total TCR beta diversity. The raw public data were reprocessed by TCRdb itself: fastp quality trimming at Q25, MiXCR clonotype calling, in-frame beta chains only. Merged by CDR3 protein, the rows form single entries marked with the most common genes and DNA. The V and J calls come from TCRdb's annotation, not from the publication. The sample records under 2 million distinct CDR3 sequences, approximately 32% of which are singletons. The ten largest make up roughly 10% of the sample.

The germline V gene sets CDR1 to MGHRA and CDR2 to YSYEKL. The CDR3 has 15 amino acids, counting the end cysteine and phenylalanine. Just the 45-base CDR3 DNA is kept, in frame starting at base 1. The V and J ends are trimmed by 0 bases and 10 bases, leaving 15 bases between them. The investigation overall reported the following: The CMV infection status of donors was not known, potentially confounding age-related changes in expanded clonotypes. The percentage of naive T cells measured by flow cytometry correlated strongly with observed TCR beta diversity. Estimates of total diversity from one million sequenced T cells were regarded as lower bounds and underestimates. Bulk unsorted PBMC profiling prevented conclusive comparison of naive and antigen-experienced compartments. As age increased, observed TCR beta diversity per million T cells dropped in a roughly linear way, and a significant reduction was already evident by age about 40. Compared with the aged group, the long-lived group had more naive CD4+ T cells, fewer expanded clones and increased TCR diversity, suggesting age selection.

The rearrangement combines TRBV4-1 with TRBJ2-2, with no D gene named confidently. This TCR was recovered from a woman younger than 45 in good health. Sequences were obtained from blood. The nucleotide sequence reads as follows: TGCGCCAGCAGCCAAGAAGTTAGCAGACCCCTGGAGCTGTTTTTT. It translates to CASSQEVSRPLELFF.